A selection of T cell receptor beta chains follows, all from one sample in a study of cytomegalovirus exposure and HLA in healthy donors. Sequencing was performed with immunoSEQ multiplex PCR; in TCRdb, only in-frame clones are kept and a portion is missing. This sample has fewer than 250,000 clones, with about 90% found just once. The material sequenced was PBMCs. Source of these receptors: a man aged 30 to 39 in good health and CMV-seronegative. Both conserved end residues are part of each CDR3. A D gene is named only where the DNA matches it firmly. Rows may omit the clone size; those that give it use once, few, many or a size class.

d_call,j_call,v_call,clone_size,cdr3_aa,cdr3_nt
TRBD1,TRBJ2-3,TRBV25-1,NA,CASSRQGEGADTQYF,TGTGCCAGCAGTCGACAGGGGGAAGGGGCAGATACGCAGTATTTT
TRBD2,TRBJ2-7,TRBV19,NA,CASSIGLAGPYEQYF,TGTGCCAGTAGTATCGGGCTAGCGGGACCCTACGAGCAGTACTTC
TRBD1,TRBJ2-1,TRBV28,NA,CASRRDRGGNNEQFF,TGTGCCAGCAGGCGGGACAGGGGGGGGAACAATGAGCAGTTCTTC
NA,TRBJ1-5,TRBV6-5,NA,CASKRTVSQPQHF,TGTGCCAGCAAGCGGACAGTCAGTCAGCCCCAGCATTTT
NA,TRBJ2-5,TRBV5-1,NA,CASSLAGQVGPGETQYF,TGCGCCAGCAGCTTGGCAGGGCAGGTAGGGCCAGGGGAGACCCAGTACTTC
TRBD1,TRBJ1-1,TRBV2,NA,CAAGQGKTEAFF,TGTGCCGCAGGACAGGGGAAGACTGAAGCTTTCTTT
NA,TRBJ2-7,TRBV13,NA,CASSLSVRSYEQYF,TGTGCCAGCAGCTTATCTGTGAGGTCCTACGAGCAGTACTTC
NA,TRBJ2-6,TRBV11-3,NA,CASSSQGTGANVLTF,TGTGCCAGCAGCTCACAGGGAACTGGGGCCAACGTCCTGACTTTC
NA,TRBJ2-3,TRBV12-5,NA,CASGTFSTDTQYF,TGTGCTAGTGGGACTTTTAGCACAGATACGCAGTATTTT
NA,TRBJ2-5,TRBV28,NA,CASSLSAQETQYF,TGTGCCAGCAGTTTAAGCGCACAAGAGACCCAGTACTTC
TRBD1,TRBJ2-5,TRBV5-8,NA,CASGTGWLLRETQYF,TGTGCCAGCGGGACAGGGTGGCTTTTGAGAGAGACCCAGTACTTC
NA,TRBJ1-6,TRBV6-5,NA,CASRREGHSGSPLHF,TGTGCCAGCAGACGCGAGGGTCACTCTGGTTCACCCCTCCACTTT
NA,TRBJ2-7,TRBV27,NA,CASSLYPLREQYF,TGTGCCAGCAGTCTCTACCCCCTGAGAGAGCAGTACTTC
NA,TRBJ2-1,TRBV10-1,few,CASGGPGTQNEQFF,TGCGCCAGCGGGGGACCCGGGACACAGAATGAGCAGTTCTTC
TRBD1,TRBJ1-2,TRBV6-5,NA,CAVRQGLTSYGYTF,TGTGCCGTTCGACAGGGCCTTACGTCCTATGGCTACACCTTC
TRBD1,TRBJ2-7,TRBV28,NA,CASSPGQTSYEQYF,TGTGCCAGCAGCCCGGGACAGACCAGCTACGAGCAGTACTTC
NA,TRBJ2-2,TRBV27,few,CASSSDRNTGELFF,TGTGCCAGCAGCTCGGACAGAAACACCGGGGAGCTGTTTTTT
TRBD1,TRBJ1-5,TRBV30,NA,CAWSVQGGQPQHF,TGTGCCTGGAGTGTACAGGGGGGGCAGCCCCAGCATTTT
NA,TRBJ1-4,TRBV4-2,NA,CASSPPQGTEVEKLFF,TGTGCCAGCAGCCCCCCCCAAGGCACCGAGGTTGAAAAACTGTTTTTT
NA,TRBJ1-3,TRBV28,NA,CASIPQTSSGNTIYF,TGTGCCAGCATCCCCCAAACAAGCTCTGGAAACACCATATATTTT
NA,TRBJ2-2,TRBV19,NA,CASSPGAAFLRKNTGELFF,TGTGCCAGTAGTCCTGGGGCAGCGTTCCTCCGGAAGAACACCGGGGAGCTGTTTTTT
NA,TRBJ2-7,TRBV11-2,NA,CASSLFDSGGYEQYF,TGTGCCAGCAGCTTATTCGATAGCGGAGGCTACGAGCAGTACTTC
TRBD2,TRBJ2-3,TRBV9,NA,CASSVVGTSGTSTDTQYF,TGTGCCAGCAGCGTAGTTGGGACTAGCGGCACTAGCACAGATACGCAGTATTTT
NA,TRBJ1-1,TRBV18,NA,CASSPGPEAFF,TGTGCCAGCTCACCAGGCCCTGAAGCTTTCTTT
NA,TRBJ2-6,TRBV6-6,once,CASSYHTTGANVLTF,TGTGCCAGCAGTTACCACACAACTGGGGCCAACGTCCTGACTTTC
TRBD2,TRBJ2-3,TRBV7-9,NA,CASRPPTWETSPDTQYF,TGTGCCAGCAGACCACCCACCTGGGAGACTAGCCCAGATACGCAGTATTTT
TRBD2,TRBJ2-7,TRBV4-2,once,CASSREILAGSYEQYF,TGTGCCAGCAGCCGAGAGATACTAGCGGGGTCCTACGAGCAGTACTTC
NA,TRBJ2-7,TRBV6-6,NA,CASSPRFSYEQYF,TGTGCCAGCAGTCCCAGATTCTCCTACGAGCAGTACTTC
TRBD1,TRBJ1-4,TRBV30,NA,CAWGGCCSKGATNEKLFF,TGTGCCTGGGGCGGCTGTTGTTCTAAGGGGGCTACTAATGAAAAACTGTTTTTT
NA,TRBJ2-7,TRBV6-1,NA,CASSEALWGGYEQYF,TGTGCCAGCAGTGAAGCGCTTTGGGGAGGATACGAGCAGTACTTC
TRBD1,TRBJ2-7,TRBV2,NA,CASSESGQGFYEQYF,TGTGCCAGCAGTGAATCGGGACAGGGGTTCTACGAGCAGTACTTC